This TCR beta chain was profiled in a study of T cell changes during pregnancy in multiple sclerosis. Germline assignment: CDR1 MNHNS and CDR2 SASEGT. V was pared by 1 base and J by 1 base, with 10 bases between. The CDR3 runs to 15 residues. The table came from immunoSEQ multiplex PCR; TCRdb's copy has only in-frame clones and leaves some out. Of some 89,000 clones listed, approximately 94% are singletons. This chain connects TRBV6-1 to TRBJ2-5, with D maybe TRBD2 (5 bases). This specimen was peripheral blood, taken in the third trimester of pregnancy. This clonotype was sampled from a female donor with multiple sclerosis, enrolled in a pregnancy study. For the CDR3, the DNA is TGTGCCAGCAGTGAAGGGGCGGGCCGCCAAGAGACCCAGTACTTC. Residues: CASSEGAGRQETQYF.